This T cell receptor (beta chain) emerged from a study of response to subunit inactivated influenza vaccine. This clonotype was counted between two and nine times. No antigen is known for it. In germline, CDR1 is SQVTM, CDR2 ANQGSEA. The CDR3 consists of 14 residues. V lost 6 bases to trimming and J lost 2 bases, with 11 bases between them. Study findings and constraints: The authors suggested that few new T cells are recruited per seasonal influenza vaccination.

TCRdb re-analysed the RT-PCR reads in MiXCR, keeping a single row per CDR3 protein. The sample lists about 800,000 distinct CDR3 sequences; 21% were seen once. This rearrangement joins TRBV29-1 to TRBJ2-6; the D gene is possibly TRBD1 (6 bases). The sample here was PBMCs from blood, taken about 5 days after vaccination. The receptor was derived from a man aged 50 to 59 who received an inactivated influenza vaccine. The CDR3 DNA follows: TGCAGCGTGGATACAGGGCCTGGGGCCAACGTCCTGACTTTC. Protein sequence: CSVDTGPGANVLTF.